This is a list of T cell receptor beta chains from one sample in a study of blood T cells in healthy people across ages. TCRdb itself ran the 5' RACE reads through MiXCR, one entry per CDR3 protein. The table shows over 1.5 million distinct CDR3 sequences, with approximately 50% occurring only once. Sequencing used blood. The receptors derive from a middle-aged woman in good health. Each CDR3 is given with its conserved first and last residue. Only some rows state a clone size, as once, few, many or a class for expanded clones.

clone_size	v_call	j_call	cdr3_aa
NA	TRBV3-1	TRBJ2-5	CASSLHRGTSGVQAQYF
NA	TRBV2	NA	CASSENRVGETQYF
NA	TRBV20-1	TRBJ1-2	CSARTTYGYTF
NA	TRBV7-2	TRBJ1-2	CASEGGGYGYTF
NA	TRBV14	NA	CASSQKNVGTYSYEQYF
few	TRBV9	TRBJ2-3	CASSVDVGRSRDTQYF
NA	TRBV27	TRBJ2-1	CASSYYLPIGSEQFF
NA	TRBV7-3	TRBJ2-3	CASSSLAGPNRDTQYF
NA	TRBV28	TRBJ2-1	CASRLGQGTYNEQFF
NA	TRBV20-1	TRBJ1-1	CSAYGQLNTEAFF
NA	TRBV12-3/TRBV12-4	TRBJ1-5	CASSFRGLSVSNQPQHF
NA	TRBV6-6	TRBJ1-1	CASSYDGPALSPEAFF
few	TRBV6-1	TRBJ2-1	CASSEPEAFGTSGLNEQFF
NA	TRBV5-1	TRBJ2-3	CASRPGDADTQYF
NA	TRBV29-1	TRBJ1-2	CSVDISRDSRGYTF
few	TRBV6-5	TRBJ2-7	CASSLREGGTYEQYF
NA	TRBV7-9	TRBJ2-1	CASSYAGDPRGFF
NA	TRBV25-1	TRBJ2-3	CASSEGGRGRINTQYF
few	TRBV4-1	TRBJ2-5	CASSHRVWQETQYF
NA	TRBV7-2	TRBJ2-1	CASSSSPRDVVYNEQFF
few	TRBV6-2/TRBV6-3	TRBJ1-2	CASTFGQGRQYGYTF
NA	TRBV5-1	TRBJ2-3	CASGEMGGTDTQYF
few	TRBV6-1	TRBJ2-7	CASSEEEGGIYEQYF
NA	TRBV6-2/TRBV6-3	TRBJ2-1	CASRYTHGYNEQFF
NA	TRBV9	TRBJ2-3	CASSADRITQYF
NA	TRBV11-1	TRBJ2-3	CASSVLGFSDTQYF
NA	TRBV6-6	TRBJ2-7	CASSLGTSGRSTYEQYF
NA	TRBV7-2	TRBJ2-3	CASSFGSTFTDTQYF
NA	TRBV7-9	TRBJ2-5	CASSLRGTGKEETQYF
NA	TRBV20-1	TRBJ2-1	CSAPGTLKGVRQFF
NA	TRBV20-1	TRBJ1-2	CSARVHRDSYGYTF
once	TRBV11-3	TRBJ2-5	CASSPHPGGTQYF
few	TRBV7-2	TRBJ2-5	CASSLAAPGVGETQYF
few	TRBV4-3	TRBJ2-3	CASSQEGQGGTDTQYF
NA	TRBV29-1	TRBJ1-1	CSSYQDKAFF
many	TRBV7-2	TRBJ2-3	CASSLSGGARTDTQYF
NA	TRBV7-9	NA	CASSPSGGIRETQYF
few	TRBV12-3/TRBV12-4	TRBJ1-6	CASRQGQNSPLHF
NA	TRBV2	TRBJ2-5	CAGRIQETQYF
NA	TRBV10-1	TRBJ2-7	CASCTDRGIDEQYF
few	TRBV7-2	TRBJ2-7	CASSRGGGEQYF